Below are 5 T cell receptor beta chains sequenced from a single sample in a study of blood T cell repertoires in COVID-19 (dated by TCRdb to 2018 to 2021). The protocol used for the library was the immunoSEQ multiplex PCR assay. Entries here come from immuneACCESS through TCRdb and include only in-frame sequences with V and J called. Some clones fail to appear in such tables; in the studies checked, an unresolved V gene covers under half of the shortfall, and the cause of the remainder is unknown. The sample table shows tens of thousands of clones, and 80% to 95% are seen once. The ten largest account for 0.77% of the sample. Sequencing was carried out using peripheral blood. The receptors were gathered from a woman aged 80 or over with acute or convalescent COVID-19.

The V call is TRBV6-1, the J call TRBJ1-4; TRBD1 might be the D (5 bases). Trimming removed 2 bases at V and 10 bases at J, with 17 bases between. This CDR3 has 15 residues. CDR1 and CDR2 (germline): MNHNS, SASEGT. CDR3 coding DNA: TGTGCCAGCAGTGAAATGGTGGCAGGGAGGGGAAAACTGTTTTTT. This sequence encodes CASSEMVAGRGKLFF.

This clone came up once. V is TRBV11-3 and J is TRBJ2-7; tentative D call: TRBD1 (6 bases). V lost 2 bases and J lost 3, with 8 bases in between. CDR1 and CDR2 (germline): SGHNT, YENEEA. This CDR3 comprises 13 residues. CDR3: CASSLNRDYEQYF. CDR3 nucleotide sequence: TGTGCCAGCAGCTTAAACAGGGACTACGAGCAGTACTTC.

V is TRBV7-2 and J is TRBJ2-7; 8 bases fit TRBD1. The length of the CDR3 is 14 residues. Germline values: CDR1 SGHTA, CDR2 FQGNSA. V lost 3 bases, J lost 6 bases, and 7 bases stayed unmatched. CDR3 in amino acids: CASSLRQGWGEQYF. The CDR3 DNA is TGTGCCAGCAGCTTGAGACAGGGGTGGGGCGAGCAGTACTTC.

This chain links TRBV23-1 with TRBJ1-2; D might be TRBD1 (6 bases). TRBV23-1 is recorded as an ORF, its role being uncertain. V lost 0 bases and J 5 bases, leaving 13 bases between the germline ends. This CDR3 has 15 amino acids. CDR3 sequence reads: CASSQSQGNGYGYTF. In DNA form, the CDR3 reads TGCGCCAGCAGTCAATCCCAGGGGAATGGTTATGGCTACACCTTC.

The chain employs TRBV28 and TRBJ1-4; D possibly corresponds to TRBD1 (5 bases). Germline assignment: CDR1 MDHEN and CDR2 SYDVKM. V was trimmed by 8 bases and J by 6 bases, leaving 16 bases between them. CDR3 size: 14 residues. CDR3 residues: CASYSTGGYEKLFF. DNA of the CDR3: TGTGCCAGCTATTCAACGGGGGGATATGAAAAACTGTTTTTT.